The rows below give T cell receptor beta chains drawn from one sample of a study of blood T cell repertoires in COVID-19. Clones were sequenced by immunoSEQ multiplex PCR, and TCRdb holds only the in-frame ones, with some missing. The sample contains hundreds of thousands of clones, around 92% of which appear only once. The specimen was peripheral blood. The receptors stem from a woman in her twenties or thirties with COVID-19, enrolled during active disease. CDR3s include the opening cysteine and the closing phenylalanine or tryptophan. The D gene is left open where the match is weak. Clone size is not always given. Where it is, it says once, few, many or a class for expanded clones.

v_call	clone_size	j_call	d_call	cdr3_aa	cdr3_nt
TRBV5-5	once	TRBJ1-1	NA	CASSLTGGFDTEAFF	TGTGCCAGCAGCTTGACGGGGGGCTTTGACACTGAAGCTTTCTTT
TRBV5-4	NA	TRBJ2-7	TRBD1	CASSEGQGVSYEQYF	TGTGCCAGCAGCGAGGGACAGGGGGTAAGCTACGAGCAGTACTTC
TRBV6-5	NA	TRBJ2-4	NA	CASEGDPRGNIQYF	TGTGCCAGCGAGGGAGACCCGAGGGGGAACATTCAGTACTTC
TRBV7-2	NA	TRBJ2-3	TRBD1	CASSLEGGFTDTQYF	TGTGCCAGCAGCTTAGAAGGGGGCTTTACAGATACGCAGTATTTT
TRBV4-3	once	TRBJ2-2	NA	CASSHTLANTGELFF	TGCGCCAGCAGCCATACTCTAGCGAACACCGGGGAGCTGTTTTTT
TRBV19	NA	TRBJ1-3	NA	CASSTRSSGDSGNTIYF	TGTGCCAGTAGTACTAGGTCCTCAGGGGATTCTGGAAACACCATATATTTT
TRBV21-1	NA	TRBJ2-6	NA	CASTPDSVLASGANVLTF	TGTGCCAGCACCCCAGACAGCGTTCTTGCCTCTGGGGCCAACGTCCTGACTTTC
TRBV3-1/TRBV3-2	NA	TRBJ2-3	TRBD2	CASSQDSASGRLQYF	TGTGCCAGCAGCCAAGATTCCGCTAGCGGGAGGCTTCAGTATTTT
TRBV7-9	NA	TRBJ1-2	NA	CASSLDRSLYGYTF	TGTGCCAGCAGCTTAGATCGATCACTCTATGGCTACACCTTC
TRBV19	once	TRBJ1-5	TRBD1	CASSLTGEPINQPQHF	TGTGCCAGTAGTTTAACAGGGGAGCCCATAAATCAGCCCCAGCATTTT
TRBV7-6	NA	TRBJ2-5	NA	CASSPRPAGEETQYF	TGTGCCAGCAGCCCCAGACCGGCAGGCGAAGAGACCCAGTACTTC
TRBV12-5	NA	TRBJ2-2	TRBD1	CASGSPHGRGRPGELFF	TGTGCTAGTGGTTCACCCCACGGCAGGGGGCGACCCGGGGAGCTGTTTTTT
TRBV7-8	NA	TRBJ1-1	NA	CASSLVRQRTEAFF	TGTGCCAGCAGCTTAGTTCGACAGAGGACTGAAGCTTTCTTT
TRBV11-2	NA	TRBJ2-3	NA	CASSLEDSVAQYF	TGTGCCAGCAGCTTAGAGGACAGTGTGGCGCAGTATTTT
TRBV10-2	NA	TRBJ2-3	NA	CASSDQETTDTQYF	TGCGCCAGCAGTGATCAGGAAACCACAGATACGCAGTATTTT
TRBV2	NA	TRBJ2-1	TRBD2	CASSQRGLSNEQFF	TGTGCCAGCAGCCAGAGGGGACTATCGAATGAGCAGTTCTTC
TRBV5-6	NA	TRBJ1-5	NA	CASSLFDNSNQPQHF	TGTGCCAGCAGCTTGTTTGACAATAGCAATCAGCCCCAGCATTTT
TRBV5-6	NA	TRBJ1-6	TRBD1	CASSSDRGSSSYNSPLHF	TGTGCCAGCAGCTCAGACAGGGGATCCAGCTCCTATAATTCACCCCTCCACTTT
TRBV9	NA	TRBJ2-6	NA	CASSVAGWGDALSGANVLTF	TGTGCCAGCAGCGTAGCCGGCTGGGGGGATGCCCTCTCTGGGGCCAACGTCCTGACTTTC
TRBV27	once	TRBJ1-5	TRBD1	CASSQTGGAGNQPQHF	TGTGCCAGCAGTCAAACAGGGGGCGCGGGCAATCAGCCCCAGCATTTT
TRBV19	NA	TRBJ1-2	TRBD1	CASSRRRTGDYYGYTF	TGTGCCAGTAGTCGGCGAAGGACAGGTGACTACTATGGCTACACCTTC
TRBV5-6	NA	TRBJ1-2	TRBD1	CASSFDRGGGYTF	TGTGCCAGCAGCTTTGACAGGGGCGGAGGCTACACCTTC
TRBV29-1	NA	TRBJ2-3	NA	CSVGLTTDTQYF	TGCAGCGTAGGACTCACCACAGATACGCAGTATTTT
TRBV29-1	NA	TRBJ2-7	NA	CSVGQTYEQYF	TGCAGCGTTGGGCAGACCTACGAGCAGTACTTC
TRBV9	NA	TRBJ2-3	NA	CASSASGHTFTDTQYF	TGTGCCAGCAGCGCCTCGGGACATACGTTCACAGATACGCAGTATTTT
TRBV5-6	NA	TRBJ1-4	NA	CASSLGTEMSIEKLFF	TGTGCCAGCAGCTTGGGAACTGAAATGTCGATTGAAAAACTGTTTTTT
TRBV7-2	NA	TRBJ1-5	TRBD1	CASSFLGTANQPQHF	TGTGCCAGCAGCTTCCTGGGGACAGCCAATCAGCCCCAGCATTTT
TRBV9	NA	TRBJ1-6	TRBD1	CASRVGQADNSPLHF	TGTGCCAGCAGAGTCGGACAGGCGGACAATTCACCCCTCCACTTT
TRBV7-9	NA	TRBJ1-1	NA	CASSKGVWDYVPEAFF	TGTGCCAGCAGCAAGGGGGTTTGGGATTATGTACCTGAAGCTTTCTTT
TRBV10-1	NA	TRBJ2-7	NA	CASSELASRYEQYF	TGCGCCAGCAGTGAGCTCGCATCCAGGTACGAGCAGTACTTC
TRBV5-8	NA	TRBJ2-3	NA	CASSLGRGRGDTQYF	TGTGCCAGCAGCTTGGGCCGGGGGAGAGGGGATACGCAGTATTTT
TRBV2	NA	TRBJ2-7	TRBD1	CASNPTGGASYEQYF	TGTGCCAGCAATCCGACAGGGGGCGCTTCCTACGAGCAGTACTTC
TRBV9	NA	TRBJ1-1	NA	CASSGTDRKNTEAFF	TGTGCCAGCAGCGGGACTGACAGGAAGAACACTGAAGCTTTCTTT
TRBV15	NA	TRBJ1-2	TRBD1	CATSSLTGAGYGYTF	TGTGCCACCAGCAGCCTCACAGGGGCGGGCTATGGCTACACCTTC
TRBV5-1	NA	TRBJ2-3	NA	CASSLAGTTDTQYF	TGCGCCAGCAGCTTGGCGGGTACTACAGATACGCAGTATTTT
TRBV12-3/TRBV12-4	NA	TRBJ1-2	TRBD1	CASSTDRDEGYTF	TGTGCCAGCAGTACCGACAGGGATGAAGGCTACACCTTC